This T cell receptor beta chain appears in the sequencing data of a study of T cell responses to AZD1222 COVID-19 vaccine. General study findings and limits: With two AZD1222 doses given, Spike-specific TCR breadth and depth both rose. Recipients of AZD1222 seropositive at baseline numbered only five or six.

Only one count was recorded for this clone. No antigen is known for it. Trimming stripped 7 bases from V and 4 bases from J, with 8 bases between. The CDR3 covers 11 residues. CDR1 and CDR2 (germline): SNHLY, FYNNEI. Method: immunoSEQ multiplex PCR; TCRdb's copy keeps in-frame clones and lacks some. This table has 98,000 or so clones, roughly nine tenths appearing once. This clonotype originated in an adult in good health. The J gene is TRBJ2-7, the V gene TRBV2, with D uncertain. Sequenced material: peripheral blood, taken on day 0 of MenACWY control vaccination. In DNA, the CDR3 is TGTGCCAGCACCGGAAGGTACGAGCAGTACTTC. Amino acid sequence: CASTGRYEQYF.